This T cell receptor (beta chain) came from a study of shared clonotypes between healthy human individuals. Study-level points and caveats: Blood was the only sampled material, and tissue repertoires likely differ. Shared across a few donors were around 5% of the naive CD4 clonotypes.

Naive CD8 cells, CD45RO-negative and positively selected for CCR7, excluded terminally differentiated effector memory CD45RA+ cells. Concerning this clone itself: Its cognate antigen is unknown.

Sorted-subset replicate PCRs used about 0.2 ug of genomic DNA. This amount corresponded to 30,000 to 35,000 T cell genomes. TCRdb keeps only in-frame clones here, not all; method: immunoSEQ multiplex PCR. Of 1.5 million to 2.5 million clones listed, less than 95% are singletons. Germline V CDR1 and CDR2: LNHDA, SQIVND (reference sequence). Trimming removed 2 bases from V and 3 bases from J; junction bases left unmatched: 5. The CDR3 is made up of 15 amino acids. The receptor comes from a man younger than 35 in good health. This chain joins TRBV19 and TRBJ2-7; 9 bases match TRBD2. The sample was naive CD8+ T cells sorted from blood. The CDR3 here is CASSIRGGGGYEQYF. The CDR3 nucleotides read TGTGCCAGTAGTATACGTGGCGGGGGGGGCTACGAGCAGTACTTC.